This entry is about one T cell receptor (beta chain). The entry originates in a study of blood T cell repertoires in COVID-19. Whole-study context: Collection of acute and convalescent COVID-19 samples took place in the United States, Italy and Spain. T cells, B-cell-depleted T cells, or PBMCs supplied cDNA or gDNA.

The CDR3 runs 12 residues. Germline CDR1 GTSNPN, CDR2 SVGIG (reference sequence). The V and J ends lost 4 bases and 4 bases, in that order; junction bases with no gene match: 1. During active infection, Seattle patients enrolled and were then monitored through disease. Original processing notes: Reference gene primer amplification yielded estimated nucleated cell counts. Sequencing used immunoSEQ multiplex PCR; TCRdb keeps in-frame clones, though not all of them. D and trimming were read from the DNA, whereas the V and J calls and clone size are those reported in that table. The repertoire holds 70,000 to 95,000 clones, with approximately 88% as singletons.

Sequenced sample: peripheral blood. The chain uses TRBV30 and TRBJ1-2, with 9 positions matching TRBD1. The TCR originated in a man in his fifties with COVID-19, enrolled during active disease. This CDR3 is CAWIQGAYGYTF. The CDR3, as DNA: TGTGCCTGGATACAGGGGGCCTATGGCTACACCTTC.